The entry below gives a single TCR beta chain sequence along with its context. The data originate from a study of shared T cell receptors in the human thymus. Measured with immunoSEQ multiplex PCR; TCRdb has only the in-frame clones, and not every one. The sample lists 640,000 or so clones, about 87% occurring once. Trimming cost V 1 base and J 3 bases; bases outside gene matches: 9. This CDR3 contains 17 residues. Germline V CDR1 and CDR2: SGHNT, YYREEE (reference sequence). These data were likewise used in another study, on human thymus T cells. From that second work: Congenital heart defects were the reason for the corrective surgery that the donors, healthy Finnish infants, were having. Resections obtained during corrective heart surgery supplied the thymus tissue. Related studies noted strongly shared thymic repertoires across unrelated people.

The chain has TRBV5-4 and TRBJ2-3, with TRBD2 identical over 9 bases. The clonotype comes from a boy under two years old with a congenital heart defect. Sequencing input: thymocytes. In nucleotides, the CDR3 is TGTGCCAGCAGCTTGTTCGGCGGGAGGGCCGGGACAGATACGCAGTATTTT. It translates to CASSLFGGRAGTDTQYF.